The 21 T cell receptor beta chains given below trace back to one sample, sequenced in a study of blood T cell repertoires in COVID-19 (dated by TCRdb to 2020 to 2021). The library was made by the immunoSEQ multiplex PCR assay. TCRdb mirrors the immuneACCESS table, restricted to in-frame sequences. Some clones are absent from its copies; in checked studies, under half trace to an unresolved V gene, and the reason for the others is unknown. For this sample the table gives about 400,000 clones, of which roughly 87% were detected only once. Around 2% of the sample lies in the top ten. The sample comprised PBMCs or T cells enriched from blood (not recorded which). The receptors derive from a woman aged 35 to 49 with acute COVID-19.

The rearrangement uses TRBV19 and TRBJ1-5, with TRBD1 matching over 10 bases. The CDR3 is made up of 16 amino acids. V lost 7 bases and J lost 11; bases outside the gene matches: 17. Per germline, CDR1 LNHDA and CDR2 SQIVND (reference sequence). As DNA, the CDR3 is TGTGCCAGTACGTTCACCGGGACAGGGGCAATCAGGACCCAGCATTTT. It is translated as CASTFTGTGAIRTQHF.

This chain joins TRBV6-1 and TRBJ1-1; 9 bases are a match to TRBD1. The CDR3 extends over 13 amino acids. Germline CDR1 reads MNHNS; CDR2 reads SASEGT. The V segment lost 2 bases and the J segment 11 bases; nucleotides outside the gene matches: 6. CDR3: CASSEPGTGHAFF. The CDR3 DNA reads as TGTGCCAGCAGTGAACCAGGGACAGGGCACGCTTTCTTT.

The chain recombines TRBV12-3 or TRBV12-4 with TRBJ1-2; D is possibly TRBD1 (6 bases). This CDR3 has 13 amino acids. The V gene lost 3 bases and the J gene lost 4 bases, with 9 bases spanning the gap. CDR3 DNA: TGTGCCAGCAGTTTCGGGACAAGCTATGGCTACACCTTC. This sequence encodes CASSFGTSYGYTF.

This chain uses TRBV11-2 with TRBJ1-4; D perhaps matches TRBD1 (6 bases). Germline V gene data show CDR1 as SGHAT and CDR2 as FQNNGV. V was cut by 1 base and J by 4 bases, with 10 bases left in between. The CDR3 is made up of 15 amino acids. CDR3 sequence: CASSLGGHGNEKLFF. For the CDR3, the DNA is TGTGCCAGCAGCTTAGGGGGGCATGGTAATGAAAAACTGTTTTTT.

The rearrangement uses TRBV7-9 and TRBJ1-1; D call uncertain. Germline V gene sequence: CDR1 SEHNR, CDR2 FQNEAQ (reference sequence). The CDR3 contains 15 residues. The V end lost 1 base, the J end lost 1 base, and 10 bases lay between the germline ends. CDR3 sequence reads: CASSLVGNTNTEAFF. The CDR3 coding sequence is TGTGCCAGCAGCTTAGTTGGCAATACGAACACTGAAGCTTTCTTT.

The sample holds a few counts of this clone. This chain links TRBV6-6 with TRBJ1-2, with TRBD1 matching 9 bases. Germline trimming cut 6 bases from V and 7 bases from J; bases unmatched to any gene: 9. There are 14 residues in the CDR3. The germline CDR1 and CDR2 sequences are MNHNY and SVGAGI (reference sequence). The CDR3 DNA reads TGTGCCAGCAGAGATGGACAGGGGATTGGTGGCTACACCTTC. Translating gives CASRDGQGIGGYTF.

The V and J genes are TRBV2 and TRBJ1-1, with D maybe TRBD1 (6 bases). The V end lost 10 bases, the J end lost 0 bases, and 15 bases lay between the germline ends. There are 14 residues in the CDR3. Germline V CDR1 and CDR2: SNHLY, FYNNEI. CDR3 sequence reads: CATSGTNMNTEAFF. As DNA, the CDR3 is TGTGCCACCTCCGGGACAAATATGAACACTGAAGCTTTCTTT.

The chain couples TRBV12-5 to TRBJ1-1; D unresolved. The V end lost 3 bases, the J end lost 0 bases, and 8 bases lay between the germline ends. This CDR3 has 14 amino acids. CDR1 and CDR2 (germline): LGHNT, FRNRAP. The DNA of the CDR3 is TGTGCTAGTGGTTTAGATAACATGAACACTGAAGCTTTCTTT. Translation gives CASGLDNMNTEAFF. Based on the CDR3 plus reference TRBV12-5 and TRBJ1-1, the full variable domain is DARVTQTPRHKVTEMGQEVTMRCQPILGHNTVFWYRQTMMQGLELLAYFRNRAPLDDSGMPKDRFSAEMPDATLATLKIQPSEPRDSAVYFCASGLDNMNTEAFFGQGTRLTVV.

The CDR3 DNA follows: TGTGCCAGCAAAGGGACTTCTTCATCCTATGGCTACACCTTC. This codes for CASKGTSSSYGYTF. This sequence joins TRBV6-5 and TRBJ1-2; weak D call: TRBD1 (5 bases). CDR1 and CDR2 (germline): MNHEY, SVGAGI. CDR3 length equals 14 residues. Trimming removed 7 bases at V and 4 bases at J, with 16 bases between.

Concerning this clone: The sample has other DNA sequences that encode this CDR3 too. This chain connects TRBV27 to TRBJ1-1; 8 bases are a match to TRBD1. CDR1 and CDR2 from the germline V gene are MNHEY and SMNVEV (reference sequence). The V and J ends lost 6 bases and 5 bases, in that order; junction bases with no gene match: 5. The CDR3 has 13 amino acids. The CDR3 DNA is TGTGCCAGCAGACCTACAGGGGGAACTGAAGCTTTCTTT. It is translated as CASRPTGGTEAFF.

Remarks on this clone: Other DNA sequences within the sample encode an identical CDR3. This chain uses TRBV11-2 with TRBJ1-1; D is uncertain. V dropped 1 base and J dropped 1 base, with 4 bases sitting between them. CDR3 length equals 13 residues. CDR1 SGHAT and CDR2 FQNNGV come from the germline V gene. In nucleotides, the CDR3 is TGTGCCAGCAGCTTAGGCAGGAACACTGAAGCTTTCTTT. This translates into CASSLGRNTEAFF. Using reference TRBV11-2 and TRBJ1-1 for the parts outside the CDR3, the full variable domain is EAGVAQSPRYKIIEKRQSVAFWCNPISGHATLYWYQQILGQGPKLLIQFQNNGVVDDSQLPKDRFSAERLKGVDSTLKIQPAKLEDSAVYLCASSLGRNTEAFFGQGTRLTVV.

This chain links TRBV14 with TRBJ2-7; no clear D gene. There are 13 residues in the CDR3. CDR1 is SGHDN and CDR2 is FVKESK in the germline V gene. V was shortened by 3 bases and J by 1 base, with 7 bases between the two germline ends. This CDR3 reads CASSQARSYEQYF. The DNA for the CDR3 is TGTGCCAGCAGCCAGGCCAGGTCCTACGAGCAGTACTTC.

The chain has TRBV29-1 and TRBJ2-7; maybe TRBD1 (5 bases). Trimming cost V 7 bases and J 4 bases, with 17 bases left between them. Germline V gene lookup returns CDR1 SQVTM and CDR2 ANQGSEA. The CDR3 totals 13 residues. CDR3 in DNA: TGCAGCGCCCGCGCGGCAGGGAAGTACGAGCAGTACTTC. Its protein is CSARAAGKYEQYF.

The chain employs TRBV5-4 and TRBJ2-1, with D possibly matching TRBD1 (5 bases). The germline gives CDR1 SGHNT, CDR2 YYREEE (reference sequence). V shed 5 bases and J shed 3 bases, with 6 bases lying between them. This CDR3 is 12 amino acids long. The CDR3: CASRGDYNEQFF. CDR3 coding DNA: TGTGCCAGCAGAGGGGACTACAATGAGCAGTTCTTC.

The chain couples TRBV19 to TRBJ1-2; 7 bases are a match to TRBD1. The CDR3 is 18 residues long. J gave up 4 bases and V 3 bases, and 17 bases lay outside the gene matches. Germline V CDR1 and CDR2: LNHDA, SQIVND (reference sequence). CDR3 protein: CASSIPTFQTGNRYGYTF. Here the CDR3 DNA reads TGTGCCAGTAGTATCCCTACGTTTCAGACAGGGAATCGCTATGGCTACACCTTC.

The chain uses TRBV28 and TRBJ1-1; maybe TRBD1 (5 bases). The CDR3 is 13 residues long. Per the germline V gene, CDR1 is MDHEN and CDR2 is SYDVKM. With 8 bases removed from V and 1 base from J, the gap between germline ends came to 11 bases. The CDR3 spells CASSYRRNTEAFF. As DNA, the CDR3 is TGTGCCAGCTCGTACAGGAGGAACACTGAAGCTTTCTTT.

The chain carries TRBV7-2 and TRBJ1-6, with no clear D. The CDR3 covers 13 residues. The germline V and J ends were trimmed by 5 bases and 11 bases, with 13 bases remaining between them. CDR1 and CDR2 (germline): SGHTA, FQGNSA. The CDR3 region is CASSPSRNPPLHF. Written as DNA, the CDR3 is TGTGCCAGCAGCCCCTCGCGCAATCCACCCCTCCACTTT.

This chain uses TRBV19 with TRBJ2-5; 7 bases agree with TRBD1. The CDR3 runs to 14 residues. The germline V gene has CDR1 LNHDA and CDR2 SQIVND (reference sequence). Trimming at V came to 5 bases and at J to 5 bases, leaving 8 bases not matched to a gene. The CDR3, as DNA: TGTGCCAGTAGTTATACAGGGGATCGGGAGACCCAGTACTTC. The encoded protein is CASSYTGDRETQYF.

The genes are TRBV11-2 and TRBJ1-2; D is perhaps TRBD1 (5 bases). The V gene's germline CDR1 is SGHAT and CDR2 FQNNGV. Trimming shortened V by 7 bases and J by 8 bases, and 20 bases separated the two germline ends. This CDR3 has 14 residues. CDR3 protein: CASTIGLGAGGYTF. CDR3 in DNA: TGTGCCAGCACCATAGGCCTCGGGGCGGGAGGCTACACCTTC. Full variable domain (missing parts from reference TRBV11-2 and TRBJ1-2): EAGVAQSPRYKIIEKRQSVAFWCNPISGHATLYWYQQILGQGPKLLIQFQNNGVVDDSQLPKDRFSAERLKGVDSTLKIQPAKLEDSAVYLCASTIGLGAGGYTFGSGTRLTVV.

A word on this clone: Other nucleotide sequences from this sample produce the same CDR3. The chain uses TRBV4-1 and TRBJ1-1; 8 nucleotides match TRBD1. Germline lookup yields CDR1 MGHRA and CDR2 YSYEKL. V dropped 3 bases and J dropped 2; count of bases not matched to a gene: 8. This CDR3 contains 16 residues. In nucleotides, the CDR3 is TGCGCCAGCAGCCACGCTCAAGGACAGGGCAACACTGAAGCTTTCTTT. Protein sequence: CASSHAQGQGNTEAFF.

This sequence joins TRBV28 and TRBJ1-6; weak D call: TRBD1 (6 bases). Trimming took 2 bases from V and 6 from J, leaving 14 bases between them. The CDR3 has 16 amino acids. From germline, CDR1 is MDHEN and CDR2 SYDVKM. The CDR3 DNA sequence: TGTGCCAGCAGTTTAGCAGGGGACCGGTCTAATTCACCCCTCCACTTT. Translation gives CASSLAGDRSNSPLHF.